These T cell receptor beta chains were read from a single sample in a study of blood T cell repertoires in COVID-19. Libraries were prepared by immunoSEQ multiplex PCR; TCRdb keeps only in-frame clonotypes and omits some of them. The sample holds under 200,000 clones, about 85% seen once. The sample taken for sequencing was peripheral blood. The receptors come from a man aged 60 to 69 with active or convalescent COVID-19. Both conserved end residues are trimmed from each CDR3.

v_gene,CDR3aa
TRBV10-1,ASSRTGTNTGELF
TRBV6-2/TRBV6-3,ASSSLPQGLGGYVLF
TRBV24-1,ATRPHRVVNSPLH
TRBV19,ASSKGDRVQETQY
TRBV3-1/TRBV3-2,ASSQGGRLNTEAF
TRBV18,ASSPRTGPYEQY
TRBV27,ASSLFGPGGQPQH
TRBV7-8,ASSFSRRLNSPLH
TRBV6-5,ASSQTYEQY
TRBV5-1,ASSPSGDTEAF
TRBV15,ATSRGTSGGLYNEQF
TRBV29-1,SVGQDYGYT
TRBV27,ASSQRDRRTYGYT
TRBV27,ASSLDRGLGSYNSPLH
TRBV10-1,ASMESGNTEAF
TRBV11-2,ASSLWGGTVDTQY
TRBV5-1,ASSRNPGVSLETQY
TRBV7-9,ASSRDRGGDGYT
TRBV19,ASNHDRDGRF
TRBV5-1,ASSPGLGEKNYEQY
TRBV3-1/TRBV3-2,ASSIGQGTAF
TRBV12-2,ASRLAGGRRSDQPQH
TRBV5-4,ASSLLGSRNYGYT
TRBV12-3/TRBV12-4,ASSSQTSTKQF
TRBV5-1,ASSLQGREAEAF
TRBV2,ASSQVDTGELF
TRBV19,ASSIGRGAAF
TRBV18,ASSDGGANYGYT
TRBV9,ASSPIVGANTEAF
TRBV19,ASSSGLNTGELF
TRBV7-7,ASSLGLAGGGNEQF
TRBV6-6,ASSRTGRVADTQY
TRBV5-1,ASSLVGGGEKLF
TRBV19,ASDQRGYGYT
TRBV7-9,ASSSNAGTDYNQPQH
TRBV6-5,ASSQKGNSPLH
TRBV4-1,ASSQEVQERGYT
TRBV14,ASSQDLTYGYT
TRBV10-1,ASSDHRASTDTQY
TRBV30,AFDRENGSPLH
TRBV10-3,AISAGGAGEAF
TRBV7-9,ASSLAGTDGYT
TRBV20-1,SASGQAGGETQY
TRBV11-1,ASAPTRRGEQY
TRBV5-1,ASSSQGALGEKLF
TRBV7-2,ASARGRVNSPLH
TRBV12-5,ASGPSGNTEAF
TRBV6-1,ASSSGGPGEQF
TRBV5-1,ASSLADRDEIEAF